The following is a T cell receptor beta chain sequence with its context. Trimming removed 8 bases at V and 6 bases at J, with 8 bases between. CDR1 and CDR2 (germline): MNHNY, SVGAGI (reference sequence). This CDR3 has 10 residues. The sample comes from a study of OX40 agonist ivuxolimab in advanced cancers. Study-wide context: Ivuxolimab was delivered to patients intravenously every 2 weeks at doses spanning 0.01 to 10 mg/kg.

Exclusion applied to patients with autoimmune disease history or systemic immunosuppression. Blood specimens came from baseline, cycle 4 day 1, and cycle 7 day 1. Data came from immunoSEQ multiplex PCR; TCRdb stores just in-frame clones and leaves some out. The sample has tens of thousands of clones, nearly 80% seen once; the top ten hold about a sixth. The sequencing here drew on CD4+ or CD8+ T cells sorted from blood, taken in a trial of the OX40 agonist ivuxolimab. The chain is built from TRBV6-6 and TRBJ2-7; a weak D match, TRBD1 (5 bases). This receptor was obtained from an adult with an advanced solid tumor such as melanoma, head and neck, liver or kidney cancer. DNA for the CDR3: TGTGCCAGCTCTCAGGGCGAGCAGTACTTC. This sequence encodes CASSQGEQYF.